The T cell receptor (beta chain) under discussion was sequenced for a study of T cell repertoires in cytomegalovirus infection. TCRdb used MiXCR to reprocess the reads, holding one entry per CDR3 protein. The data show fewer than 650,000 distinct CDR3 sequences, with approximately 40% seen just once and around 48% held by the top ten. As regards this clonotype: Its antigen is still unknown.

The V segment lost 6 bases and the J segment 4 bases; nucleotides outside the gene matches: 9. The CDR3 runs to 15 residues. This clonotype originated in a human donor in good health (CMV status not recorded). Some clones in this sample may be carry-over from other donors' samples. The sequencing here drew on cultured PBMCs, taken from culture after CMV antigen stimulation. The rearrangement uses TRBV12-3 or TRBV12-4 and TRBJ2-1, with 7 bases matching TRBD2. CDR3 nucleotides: TGTGCCAGCAGCCCTGTGGGCGGGGGATACAATGAGCAGTTCTTC. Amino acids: CASSPVGGGYNEQFF.